Described below is a single TCR beta chain sequence and its context. Its antigen is unidentified. The sample belongs to a study of long-term antiretroviral therapy in people with HIV. Study-level findings and limits: Blood obtained between the mid-2000s and the late 2010s may reflect older ART regimens.

The CDR3 extends over 9 amino acids. Germline loops: CDR1 DFQATT, CDR2 SNEGSKA (reference sequence). Trimming cost V 8 bases and J 15 bases; bases outside gene matches: 4. Run at survey level, the immunoSEQ assay was version v3.0. Produced via immunoSEQ multiplex PCR; TCRdb's table is partial and in-frame only. The table shows 16,000 or so clones, with approximately 85% occurring only once. V usage is TRBV20-1 and J usage is TRBJ2-1; 10 bases fit TRBD2. Sequences were derived from unsorted PBMCs, sampled 0.5 years after starting antiretroviral therapy. The receptor's source is a woman aged 40 to 50 with HIV. CDR3 sequence: CSTEREGFF. The CDR3 nucleotides are TGCAGTACCGAGCGGGAGGGGTTCTTC.